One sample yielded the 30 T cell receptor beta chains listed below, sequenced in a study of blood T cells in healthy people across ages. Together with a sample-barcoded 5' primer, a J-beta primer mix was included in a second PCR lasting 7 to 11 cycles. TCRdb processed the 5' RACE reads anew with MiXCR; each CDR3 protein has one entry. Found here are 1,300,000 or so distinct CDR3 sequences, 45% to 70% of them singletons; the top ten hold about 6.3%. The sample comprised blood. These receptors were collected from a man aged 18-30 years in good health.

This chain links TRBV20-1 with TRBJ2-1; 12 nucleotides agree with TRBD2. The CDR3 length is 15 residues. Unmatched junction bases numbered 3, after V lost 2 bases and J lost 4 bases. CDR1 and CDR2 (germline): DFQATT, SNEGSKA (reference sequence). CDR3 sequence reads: CSARNLAGGYNEQFF. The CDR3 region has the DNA TGCAGTGCTAGAAACCTAGCGGGGGGGTACAATGAGCAGTTCTTC.

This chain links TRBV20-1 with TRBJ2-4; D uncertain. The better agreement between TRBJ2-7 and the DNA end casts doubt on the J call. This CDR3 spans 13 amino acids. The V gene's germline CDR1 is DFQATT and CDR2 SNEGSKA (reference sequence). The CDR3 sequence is CSASDGLRYEQYF. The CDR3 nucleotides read TGCAGTGCTAGTGACGGGCTACGTTACGAGCAGTACTTC.

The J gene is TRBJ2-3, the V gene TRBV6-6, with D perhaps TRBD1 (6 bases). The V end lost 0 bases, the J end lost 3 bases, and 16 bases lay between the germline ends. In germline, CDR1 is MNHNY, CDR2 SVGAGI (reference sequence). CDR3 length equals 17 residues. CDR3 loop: CASSYSIGTLVTDTQYF. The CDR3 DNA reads TGTGCCAGCAGTTACTCGATAGGGACACTTGTTACAGATACGCAGTATTTT.

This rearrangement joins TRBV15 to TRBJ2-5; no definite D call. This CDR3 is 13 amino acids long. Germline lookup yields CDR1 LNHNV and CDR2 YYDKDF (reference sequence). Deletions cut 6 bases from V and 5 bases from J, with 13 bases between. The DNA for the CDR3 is TGTGCCACCAGGCCGCCATTGGCGGAGACCCAGTACTTC. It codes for CATRPPLAETQYF.

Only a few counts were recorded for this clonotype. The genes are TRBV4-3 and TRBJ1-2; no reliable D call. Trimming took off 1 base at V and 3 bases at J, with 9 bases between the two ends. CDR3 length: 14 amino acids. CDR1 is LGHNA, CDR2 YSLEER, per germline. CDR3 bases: TGCGCCAGCAGCCAAGCGGTGGCAGACTATGGCTACACCTTC. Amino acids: CASSQAVADYGYTF.

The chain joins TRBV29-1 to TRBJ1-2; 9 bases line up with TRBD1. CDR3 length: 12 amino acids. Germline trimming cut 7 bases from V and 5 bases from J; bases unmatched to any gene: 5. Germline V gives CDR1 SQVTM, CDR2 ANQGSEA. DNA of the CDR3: TGCAGCGGGGCGGACAGGGGATATGGCTACACCTTC. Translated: CSGADRGYGYTF.

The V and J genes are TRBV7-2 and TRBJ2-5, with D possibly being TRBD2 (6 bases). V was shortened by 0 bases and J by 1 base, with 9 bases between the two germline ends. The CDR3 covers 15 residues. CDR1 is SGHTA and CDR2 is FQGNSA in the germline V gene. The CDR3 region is CASSLARGFQETQYF. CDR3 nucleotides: TGTGCCAGCAGCTTAGCGCGGGGTTTCCAAGAGACCCAGTACTTC.

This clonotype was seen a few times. CDR3 nucleotide sequence: TGCGCCAGCAGCCCCGGGACTATCTACAATGAGCAGTTCTTC. Amino acid sequence: CASSPGTIYNEQFF. This chain connects TRBV5-1 to TRBJ2-1; 7 bases are a match to TRBD2. The CDR3 consists of 14 residues. Germline loops: CDR1 SGHRS, CDR2 YFSETQ. With 4 bases clipped from V and 3 bases from J, the junction kept 4 bases outside the gene matches.

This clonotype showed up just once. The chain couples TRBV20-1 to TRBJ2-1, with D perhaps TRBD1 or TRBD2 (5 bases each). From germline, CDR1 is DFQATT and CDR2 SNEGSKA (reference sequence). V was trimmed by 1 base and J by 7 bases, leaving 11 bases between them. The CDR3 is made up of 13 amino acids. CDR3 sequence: CSARGGRENEQFF. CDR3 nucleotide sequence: TGCAGTGCTAGAGGGGGCAGGGAGAATGAGCAGTTCTTC.

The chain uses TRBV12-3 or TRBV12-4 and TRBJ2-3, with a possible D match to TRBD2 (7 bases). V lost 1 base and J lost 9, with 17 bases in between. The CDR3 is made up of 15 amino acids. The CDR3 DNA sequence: TGTGCCAGCAGTTTAGTGACTAGGGAGGGGGTGACGCAGTATTTT. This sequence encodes CASSLVTREGVTQYF.

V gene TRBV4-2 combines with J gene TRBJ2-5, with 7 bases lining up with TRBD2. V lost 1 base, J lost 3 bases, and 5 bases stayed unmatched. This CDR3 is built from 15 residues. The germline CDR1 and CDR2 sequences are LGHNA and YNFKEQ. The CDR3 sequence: CASSQAPGLKETQYF. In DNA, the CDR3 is TGTGCCAGCAGCCAAGCTCCGGGACTAAAAGAGACCCAGTACTTC.

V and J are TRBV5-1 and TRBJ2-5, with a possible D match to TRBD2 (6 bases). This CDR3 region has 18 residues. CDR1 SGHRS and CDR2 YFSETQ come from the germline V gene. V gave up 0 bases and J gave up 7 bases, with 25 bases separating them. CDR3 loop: CASSLGPLQETMEGTQYF. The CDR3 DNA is TGCGCCAGCAGCTTGGGTCCCCTACAGGAGACGATGGAGGGGACCCAGTACTTC.

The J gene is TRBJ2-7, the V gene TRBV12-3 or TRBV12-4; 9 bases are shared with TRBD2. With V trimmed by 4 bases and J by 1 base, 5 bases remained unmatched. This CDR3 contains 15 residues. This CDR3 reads CASSSVSGSSYEQYF. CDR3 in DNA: TGTGCCAGCAGTTCGGTTAGCGGGAGTTCCTACGAGCAGTACTTC.

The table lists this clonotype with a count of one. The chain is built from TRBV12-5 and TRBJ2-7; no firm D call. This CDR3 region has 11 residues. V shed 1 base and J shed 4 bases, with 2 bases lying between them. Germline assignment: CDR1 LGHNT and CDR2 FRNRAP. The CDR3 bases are TGTGCTAGTGGTTTGGAGTACGAGCAGTACTTC. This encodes CASGLEYEQYF. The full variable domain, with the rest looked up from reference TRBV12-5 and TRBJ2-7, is DARVTQTPRHKVTEMGQEVTMRCQPILGHNTVFWYRQTMMQGLELLAYFRNRAPLDDSGMPKDRFSAEMPDATLATLKIQPSEPRDSAVYFCASGLEYEQYFGPGTRLTVT.

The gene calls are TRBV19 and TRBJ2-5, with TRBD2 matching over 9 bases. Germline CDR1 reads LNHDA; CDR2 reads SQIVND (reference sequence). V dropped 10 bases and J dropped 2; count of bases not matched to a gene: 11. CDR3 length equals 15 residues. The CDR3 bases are TGTGCCACCTCTCGGGCTAGCGGGAATCAAGAGACCCAGTACTTC. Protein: CATSRASGNQETQYF.

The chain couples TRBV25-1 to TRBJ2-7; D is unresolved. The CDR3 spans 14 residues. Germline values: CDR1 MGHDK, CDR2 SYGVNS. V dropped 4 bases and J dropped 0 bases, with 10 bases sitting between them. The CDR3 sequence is CASSGRMNSYEQYF. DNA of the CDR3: TGTGCCAGCAGTGGCCGCATGAACTCCTACGAGCAGTACTTC.

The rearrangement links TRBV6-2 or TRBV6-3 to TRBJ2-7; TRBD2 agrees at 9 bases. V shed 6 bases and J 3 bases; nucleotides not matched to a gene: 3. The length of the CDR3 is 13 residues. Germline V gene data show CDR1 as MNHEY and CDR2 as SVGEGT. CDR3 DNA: TGTGCCAGCAGGGGACTAGCCTTCTACGAGCAGTACTTC. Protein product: CASRGLAFYEQYF.

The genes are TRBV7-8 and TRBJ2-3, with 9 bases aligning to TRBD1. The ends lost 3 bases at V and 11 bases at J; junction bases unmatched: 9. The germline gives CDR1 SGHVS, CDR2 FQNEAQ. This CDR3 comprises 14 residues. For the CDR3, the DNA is TGTGCCAGCAGCTTCCCCGGACAGGGGAGAGGGCAGTATTTT. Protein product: CASSFPGQGRGQYF.

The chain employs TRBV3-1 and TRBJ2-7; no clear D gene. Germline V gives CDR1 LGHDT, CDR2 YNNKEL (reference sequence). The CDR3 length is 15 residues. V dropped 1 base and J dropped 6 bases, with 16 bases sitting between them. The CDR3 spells CASSQGVLGKSEQYF. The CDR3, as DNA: TGTGCCAGCAGCCAAGGTGTTCTAGGAAAAAGCGAGCAGTACTTC.

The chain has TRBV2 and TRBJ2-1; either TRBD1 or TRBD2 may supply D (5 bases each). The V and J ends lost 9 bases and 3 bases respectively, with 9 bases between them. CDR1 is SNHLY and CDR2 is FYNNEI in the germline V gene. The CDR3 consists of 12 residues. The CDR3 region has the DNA TGTGCCAGAGGGACCCTCTACAATGAGCAGTTCTTC. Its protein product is CARGTLYNEQFF.

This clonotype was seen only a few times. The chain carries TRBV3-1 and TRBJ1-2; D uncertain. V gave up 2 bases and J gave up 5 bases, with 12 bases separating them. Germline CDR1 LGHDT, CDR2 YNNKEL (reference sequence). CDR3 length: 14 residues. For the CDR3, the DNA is TGTGCCAGCAGCCAAAGGCGGGGAGGGTATGGCTACACCTTC. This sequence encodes CASSQRRGGYGYTF. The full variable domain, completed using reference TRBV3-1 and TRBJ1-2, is DTAVSQTPKYLVTQMGNDKSIKCEQNLGHDTMYWYKQDSKKFLKIMFSYNNKELIINETVPNRFSPKSPDKAHLNLHINSLELGDSAVYFCASSQRRGGYGYTFGSGTRLTVV.

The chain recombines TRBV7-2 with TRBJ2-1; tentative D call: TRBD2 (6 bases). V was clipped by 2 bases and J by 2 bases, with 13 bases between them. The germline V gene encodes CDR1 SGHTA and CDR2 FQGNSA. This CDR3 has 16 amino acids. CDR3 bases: TGTGCCAGCAGCTTATTTCCCGGGGGAACCTACAATGAGCAGTTCTTC. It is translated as CASSLFPGGTYNEQFF.

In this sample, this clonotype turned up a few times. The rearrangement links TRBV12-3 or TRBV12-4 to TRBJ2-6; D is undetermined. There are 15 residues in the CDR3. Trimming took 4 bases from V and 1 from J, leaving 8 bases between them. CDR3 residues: CASSYQGSGANVLTF. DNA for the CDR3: TGTGCCAGCAGTTACCAAGGGTCTGGGGCCAACGTCCTGACTTTC.

This chain's CDR3 is CSARDIGTPQGNSPLHF. As DNA, the CDR3 is TGCAGTGCTAGAGATATCGGCACGCCCCAAGGGAATTCACCCCTCCACTTT. This chain connects TRBV20-1 to TRBJ1-6; D is ambiguous. The CDR3 spans 17 residues. V lost 0 bases and J 7 bases, leaving 19 bases between the germline ends. Germline CDR1 DFQATT, CDR2 SNEGSKA (reference sequence).

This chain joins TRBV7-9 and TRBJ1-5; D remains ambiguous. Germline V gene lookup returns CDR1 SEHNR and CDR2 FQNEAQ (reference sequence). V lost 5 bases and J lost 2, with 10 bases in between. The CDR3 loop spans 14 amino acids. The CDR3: CASSGLEGNQPQHF. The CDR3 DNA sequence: TGTGCCAGCAGCGGACTGGAAGGCAATCAGCCCCAGCATTTT.

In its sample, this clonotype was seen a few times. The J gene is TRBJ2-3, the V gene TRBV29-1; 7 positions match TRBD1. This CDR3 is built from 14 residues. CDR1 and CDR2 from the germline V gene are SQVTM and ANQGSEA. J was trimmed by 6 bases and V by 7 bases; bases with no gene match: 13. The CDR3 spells CSAVPGQKVDTQYF. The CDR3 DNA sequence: TGCAGCGCCGTACCGGGACAGAAGGTGGATACGCAGTATTTT.

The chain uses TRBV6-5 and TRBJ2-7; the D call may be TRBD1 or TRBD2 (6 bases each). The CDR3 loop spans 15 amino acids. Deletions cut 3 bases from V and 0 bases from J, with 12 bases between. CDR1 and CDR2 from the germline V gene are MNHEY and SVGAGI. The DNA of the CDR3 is TGTGCCAGCAGTTATCGAGGGGGGACCTCCTACGAGCAGTACTTC. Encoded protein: CASSYRGGTSYEQYF.

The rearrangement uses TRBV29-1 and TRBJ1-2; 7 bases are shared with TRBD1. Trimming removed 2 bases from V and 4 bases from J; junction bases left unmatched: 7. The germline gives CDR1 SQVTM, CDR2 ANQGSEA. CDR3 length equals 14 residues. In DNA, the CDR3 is TGCAGCGTTGAACTTGACAGGGAGCGCTATGGCTACACCTTC. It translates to CSVELDRERYGYTF. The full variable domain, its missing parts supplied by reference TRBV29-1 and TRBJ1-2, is SAVISQKPSRDICQRGTSLTIQCQVDSQVTMMFWYRQQPGQSLTLIATANQGSEATYESGFVIDKFPISRPNLTFSTLTVSNMSPEDSSIYLCSVELDRERYGYTFGSGTRLTVV.

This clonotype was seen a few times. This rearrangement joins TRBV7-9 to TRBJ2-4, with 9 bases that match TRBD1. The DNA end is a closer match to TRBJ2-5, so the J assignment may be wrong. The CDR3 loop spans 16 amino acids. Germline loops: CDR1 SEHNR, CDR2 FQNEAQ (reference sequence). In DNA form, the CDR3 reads TGTGCCAGCAGCCCTAGCGGCACAGGGGGCTTAGAGACCCAGTACTTC. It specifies CASSPSGTGGLETQYF.

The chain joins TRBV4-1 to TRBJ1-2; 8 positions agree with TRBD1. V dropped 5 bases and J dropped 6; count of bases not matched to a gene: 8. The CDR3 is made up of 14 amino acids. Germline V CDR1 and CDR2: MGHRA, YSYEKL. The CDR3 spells CASSTPGQEDGYTF. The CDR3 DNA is TGCGCCAGCAGCACCCCGGGACAGGAGGATGGCTACACCTTC.